This T cell receptor beta chain was identified during a study of T cell responses to AZD1222 COVID-19 vaccine. Trimming removed 8 bases from V and 0 bases from J, with 10 bases in between. The CDR3 spans 13 residues. This table comes from immunoSEQ multiplex PCR, and its TCRdb copy is limited to in-frame clones, with some not included. The sample records under 150,000 clones, nearly 90% being singletons. This chain links TRBV12-3 or TRBV12-4 with TRBJ1-1; D not resolved. The TCR sequence derives from an adult who received the AZD1222 COVID-19 vaccine. Sample: peripheral blood, taken 28 days after the second AZD1222 dose. The CDR3 DNA reads as TGTGCCAGCGAGTCGAGATTGAACACTGAAGCTTTCTTT. This sequence encodes CASESRLNTEAFF.